The clone carrying this TCR beta chain was picked up a small number of times. What it recognizes is unknown. The source of the sample is a study of identical twins. Whole-study findings and limits: Weaker excess twin sharing was seen among beta out-of-frame sequences.

The V segment lost 10 bases and the J segment 4 bases; nucleotides outside the gene matches: 14. CDR1 and CDR2 from the germline V gene are MGHDK and SYGVNS. The CDR3 runs to 16 residues. In TCRdb, the 5' RACE reads were re-called with MiXCR into one record per CDR3 protein. The data contain about 280,000 distinct CDR3 sequences, roughly 8.6% of them seen just once; the ten biggest clones take up around 2.1%. A further study also used this sample, focusing on yellow fever vaccine responses in identical twins.

The receptor was isolated from a woman aged 18-29 years in good health. The sample was memory (CD45RO+) T cells sorted from blood. The chain carries TRBV25-1 and TRBJ2-1; 9 nucleotides line up with TRBD2. This chain's CDR3 is CATGALAGRAYNEQFF. In nucleotides, the CDR3 is TGTGCCACCGGGGCCCTAGCGGGGAGGGCTTACAATGAGCAGTTCTTC.